These 26 T cell receptor beta chains share one sample of origin, sequenced in a study of shared clonotypes between healthy human individuals. Method: immunoSEQ multiplex PCR; TCRdb's copy keeps in-frame clones and lacks some. This table has about 2.4 million clones, 80% to 95% appearing once. The source material was naive CD4+ T cells from PBMCs. The subset denotes: CD45RA+ positively selected. The receptors here all came from a man aged 18 to 29 in good health. Some clones in this sample may be carry-over from other donors' samples.

V and J are TRBV19 and TRBJ2-6, with D tentatively TRBD2 (6 bases). The V gene lost 5 bases and the J gene lost 0 bases, with 17 bases spanning the gap. There are 18 residues in the CDR3. Looked up from germline, CDR1 is LNHDA and CDR2 is SQIVND (reference sequence). The CDR3 bases are TGTGCCAGTAGTTTGACACTAGCCGAGAGCTCTGGGGCCAACGTCCTGACTTTC. Protein product: CASSLTLAESSGANVLTF.

Note on this clone: This CDR3 is also generated by other DNA sequences in the sample. The chain uses TRBV28 and TRBJ2-7, with 7 nucleotides matching TRBD2. The length of the CDR3 is 16 residues. The junction had 13 bases not matched to a gene; V was cut back by 4 bases and J by 4 bases. Germline V gives CDR1 MDHEN, CDR2 SYDVKM. CDR3 protein: CASSSPGGRGGYEQYF. The CDR3 DNA follows: TGTGCCAGCAGTTCCCCGGGTGGCCGGGGAGGGTACGAGCAGTACTTC.

V is TRBV4-2 and J is TRBJ1-2; tentatively, D is TRBD1 (5 bases). The ends were cut back, 1 base at V and 3 bases at J, with 24 bases in the middle. The CDR3 is 19 amino acids. Germline CDR1 and CDR2: LGHNA and YNFKEQ. The DNA of the CDR3 is TGTGCCAGCAGCCAAGGACACTGGGGGGACCCTCGGGTCGACTATGGCTACACCTTC. Its translation is CASSQGHWGDPRVDYGYTF.

V and J are TRBV7-2 and TRBJ2-7; TRBD2 is a possible D gene (6 bases). Trimming shortened V by 5 bases and J by 6 bases, and 20 bases separated the two germline ends. This CDR3 spans 15 amino acids. Germline CDR1 and CDR2: SGHTA and FQGNSA. The CDR3 loop reads CASSPSPGGKGEQYF. In DNA, the CDR3 is TGTGCCAGCAGCCCGAGCCCCGGGGGTAAAGGCGAGCAGTACTTC.

The CDR3 sequence: CATSRNRGRLLNQPQHF. The DNA for the CDR3 is TGTGCCACCAGCAGGAACAGGGGGCGCCTCCTCAATCAGCCCCAGCATTTT. This chain links TRBV15 with TRBJ1-5; 9 nucleotides match TRBD1. The J segment lost 3 bases and the V segment lost 3 bases, leaving 9 bases of the junction unmatched. This CDR3 region has 17 residues. CDR1 LNHNV and CDR2 YYDKDF come from the germline V gene (reference sequence).

This clone was seen once. The chain uses TRBV28 and TRBJ2-7; a weak D match, TRBD1 (6 bases). The V end lost 5 bases, the J end lost 3 bases, and 20 bases lay between the germline ends. The CDR3 spans 16 residues. Germline CDR1 is MDHEN and CDR2 is SYDVKM. CDR3: CASSPLGQGSVYEQYF. In DNA, the CDR3 is TGTGCCAGCAGTCCCCTGGGGCAGGGGTCGGTCTACGAGCAGTACTTC.

This clone was detected only once. The chain combines TRBV5-4 with TRBJ1-2, with D perhaps TRBD1 (6 bases). Germline V gives CDR1 SGHNT, CDR2 YYREEE (reference sequence). V lost 0 bases, J lost 6 bases, and 18 bases lay in between. This CDR3 has 16 residues. CDR3 loop: CASSLVGTKAEDGYTF. CDR3 coding DNA: TGTGCCAGCAGCTTGGTAGGGACAAAAGCAGAGGATGGCTACACCTTC.

The genes are TRBV4-2 and TRBJ1-2; unclear D gene. Germline CDR1 and CDR2: LGHNA and YNFKEQ. CDR3 length: 13 amino acids. V was pared by 0 bases and J by 6 bases, with 8 bases between. Here the CDR3 reads CASSQDRRHGYTF. Here the CDR3 DNA reads TGTGCCAGCAGCCAAGACAGGCGTCATGGCTACACCTTC.

This chain's CDR3 is CASRLTGVNTEAFF. The CDR3 bases are TGTGCCAGCCGCTTGACAGGGGTTAACACTGAAGCTTTCTTT. The chain carries TRBV19 and TRBJ1-1, with TRBD1 matching 8 bases. The V segment lost 9 bases and the J segment 2 bases; nucleotides outside the gene matches: 8. Per the germline V gene, CDR1 is LNHDA and CDR2 is SQIVND (reference sequence). This CDR3 has 14 amino acids. Filled out from reference TRBV19 and TRBJ1-1, the complete variable domain reads DGGITQSPKYLFRKEGQNVTLSCEQNLNHDAMYWYRQDPGQGLRLIYYSQIVNDFQKGDIAEGYSVSREKKESFPLTVTSAQKNPTAFYLCASRLTGVNTEAFFGQGTRLTVV.

V usage is TRBV5-1 and J usage is TRBJ2-1, with D tentatively TRBD2 (6 bases). V was cut by 1 base and J by 1 base, with 18 bases left in between. This CDR3 has 18 amino acids. The germline gives CDR1 SGHRS, CDR2 YFSETQ. The CDR3 is CASSLSAGMGRSYNEQFF. For the CDR3, the DNA is TGCGCCAGCAGCTTGAGTGCGGGAATGGGGCGATCCTACAATGAGCAGTTCTTC.

The chain links TRBV27 to TRBJ2-7; 7 bases align to TRBD1. This CDR3 contains 15 residues. With 7 bases clipped from V and 0 bases from J, the junction kept 9 bases outside the gene matches. Germline CDR1 reads MNHEY; CDR2 reads SMNVEV (reference sequence). The CDR3 is CASNNLQGTSYEQYF. In DNA form, the CDR3 reads TGTGCCAGCAACAATTTACAGGGGACCTCCTACGAGCAGTACTTC.

The chain couples TRBV6-4 to TRBJ2-1; tentatively, D is TRBD2 (7 bases). Germline values: CDR1 MRHNA, CDR2 SNTAGT. This CDR3 contains 16 residues. V was clipped by 6 bases and J by 6 bases, with 21 bases between them. The chain's CDR3 is CASRPQAGARGNEQFF. In nucleotides, the CDR3 is TGTGCCAGCAGGCCCCAGGCGGGGGCAAGGGGCAATGAGCAGTTCTTC.

The V gene is TRBV4-2, the J gene TRBJ2-1; tentatively, D is TRBD2 (5 bases). V was trimmed by 1 base and J by 9 bases, leaving 13 bases between them. CDR3 size: 14 residues. CDR1 is LGHNA and CDR2 is YNFKEQ in the germline V gene. The CDR3 bases are TGTGCCAGCAGCCAAGCTCGACGGGATAGTGAGCAGTTCTTC. Translation gives CASSQARRDSEQFF.

The chain couples TRBV6-1 to TRBJ2-1; 7 positions match TRBD1. Germline V gene lookup returns CDR1 MNHNS and CDR2 SASEGT. The V and J ends lost 3 bases and 0 bases, in that order; junction bases with no gene match: 14. The CDR3 totals 19 residues. CDR3 nucleotide sequence: TGTGCCAGCAGTGAGGTGACAGGGCTATTCCGGAGCTCCTACAATGAGCAGTTCTTC. Its protein product is CASSEVTGLFRSSYNEQFF.

The rearrangement uses TRBV27 and TRBJ2-5; no firm D call. Per germline, CDR1 MNHEY and CDR2 SMNVEV (reference sequence). Deletions cut 6 bases from V and 0 bases from J, with 11 bases between. The CDR3 spans 14 residues. This CDR3 is CASRSFWDQETQYF. CDR3 nucleotide sequence: TGTGCCAGCAGGTCCTTTTGGGACCAAGAGACCCAGTACTTC.

This clone was detected only once. The rearrangement uses TRBV28 and TRBJ2-2, with 7 bases matching TRBD1. Germline values: CDR1 MDHEN, CDR2 SYDVKM. The CDR3 length is 16 residues. The V and J ends lost 4 bases and 2 bases, in that order; junction bases with no gene match: 7. This CDR3 is CASSSYRGPNTGELFF. The CDR3 DNA reads as TGTGCCAGCAGTTCCTACAGGGGCCCCAACACCGGGGAGCTGTTTTTT.

The gene calls are TRBV14 and TRBJ2-2; unclear D gene. The CDR3 runs 16 residues. Germline-derived CDR1 and CDR2 are SGHDN and FVKESK. V lost 0 bases and J lost 0, with 8 bases in between. In DNA form, the CDR3 reads TGTGCCAGCAGCCAAGATTTACCGTCGAACACCGGGGAGCTGTTTTTT. Its translation is CASSQDLPSNTGELFF.

This chain uses TRBV5-1 with TRBJ1-2; TRBD1 matches 7 bases. With V trimmed by 0 bases and J by 0 bases, 2 bases remained unmatched. CDR3 length: 15 residues. From germline, CDR1 is SGHRS and CDR2 YFSETQ. CDR3 residues: CASSLAQGANYGYTF. The CDR3, as DNA: TGCGCCAGCAGCTTGGCCCAGGGGGCTAACTATGGCTACACCTTC.

V gene TRBV28 combines with J gene TRBJ2-5, with unresolved D. This CDR3 has 14 residues. CDR1 is MDHEN, CDR2 SYDVKM, per germline. Trimming left V 5 bases short and J 5 bases short, with 15 bases between. The CDR3 reads CASSGDRVRETQYF. CDR3 coding DNA: TGTGCCAGCAGTGGTGATAGGGTTCGGGAGACCCAGTACTTC. The variable domain in full, completed from reference TRBV28 and TRBJ2-5, reads DVKVTQSSRYLVKRTGEKVFLECVQDMDHENMFWYRQDPGLGLRLIYFSYDVKMKEKGDIPEGYSVSREKKERFSLILESASTNQTSMYLCASSGDRVRETQYFGPGTRLLVL.

The chain carries TRBV7-8 and TRBJ2-7; no definite D call. V lost 1 base to trimming and J lost 6 bases, with 10 bases between them. Germline assignment: CDR1 SGHVS and CDR2 FQNEAQ. This CDR3 is 13 amino acids long. The CDR3 DNA sequence: TGTGCCAGCAGCTTAGACAGTCGCGGCGAGCAGTACTTC. This encodes CASSLDSRGEQYF.

This chain uses TRBV28 with TRBJ2-2; 8 bases are shared with TRBD1. The CDR3 consists of 17 residues. CDR1 and CDR2 (germline): MDHEN, SYDVKM. V shed 5 bases, J shed 4 bases, and the junction held 12 bases outside the gene matches. The CDR3 is CASSTRDRRSGTGELFF. The CDR3 nucleotides are TGTGCCAGCAGTACCCGGGACAGGAGGTCCGGCACCGGGGAGCTGTTTTTT. Using reference TRBV28 and TRBJ2-2 for the parts outside the CDR3, the full variable domain is DVKVTQSSRYLVKRTGEKVFLECVQDMDHENMFWYRQDPGLGLRLIYFSYDVKMKEKGDIPEGYSVSREKKERFSLILESASTNQTSMYLCASSTRDRRSGTGELFFGEGSRLTVL.

The sample holds one count of this clone. V is TRBV4-2 and J is TRBJ2-7, with TRBD2 identical over 8 bases. Losses at the gene ends were 2 bases for V and 3 bases for J; bases not matched to a gene: 9. The CDR3 totals 16 residues. Germline V gene sequence: CDR1 LGHNA, CDR2 YNFKEQ. The CDR3 sequence: CASSQPGTSGLYEQYF. In DNA, the CDR3 is TGTGCCAGCAGCCAACCGGGGACTAGTGGGCTCTACGAGCAGTACTTC.

The rearrangement uses TRBV7-6 and TRBJ2-3; 7 nucleotides align to TRBD2. This CDR3 contains 16 residues. Germline loops: CDR1 SGHVS, CDR2 FNYEAQ. V shed 0 bases, J shed 3 bases, and the junction held 6 bases outside the gene matches. The CDR3 nucleotides read TGTGCCAGCAGCTTAGCCGGCGGGAGAGGAACAGATACGCAGTATTTT. This encodes CASSLAGGRGTDTQYF.

The chain employs TRBV10-1 and TRBJ2-7, with D possibly TRBD2 on 5 matching bases. Germline assignment: CDR1 WNHNN and CDR2 SYGVQD (reference sequence). The V end lost 8 bases, the J end lost 7 bases, and 12 bases lay between the germline ends. This CDR3 has 11 amino acids. This CDR3 reads CASGAGKEQYF. Written as DNA, the CDR3 is TGCGCCAGCGGCGCCGGGAAGGAGCAGTACTTC.

The genes are TRBV29-1 and TRBJ1-1, with D possibly TRBD1 on 5 matching bases. Deletions cut 5 bases from V and 4 bases from J, with 20 bases between. The CDR3 runs 15 residues. CDR1 is SQVTM and CDR2 is ANQGSEA in the germline V gene. CDR3 sequence (DNA): TGCAGCGTTCGTGGGCCAGGGACCCGTGGCACTGAAGCTTTCTTT. Protein product: CSVRGPGTRGTEAFF.

In the case of this clone: Other DNA sequences of this sample code for an identical CDR3. V is TRBV28 and J is TRBJ2-7; D is undetermined. Per the germline V gene, CDR1 is MDHEN and CDR2 is SYDVKM. CDR3 length: 14 residues. V lost 3 bases and J 1 base, leaving 10 bases between the germline ends. CDR3 in amino acids: CASSLRLPSYEQYF. CDR3 sequence (DNA): TGTGCCAGCAGTTTGAGGCTTCCGTCCTACGAGCAGTACTTC.